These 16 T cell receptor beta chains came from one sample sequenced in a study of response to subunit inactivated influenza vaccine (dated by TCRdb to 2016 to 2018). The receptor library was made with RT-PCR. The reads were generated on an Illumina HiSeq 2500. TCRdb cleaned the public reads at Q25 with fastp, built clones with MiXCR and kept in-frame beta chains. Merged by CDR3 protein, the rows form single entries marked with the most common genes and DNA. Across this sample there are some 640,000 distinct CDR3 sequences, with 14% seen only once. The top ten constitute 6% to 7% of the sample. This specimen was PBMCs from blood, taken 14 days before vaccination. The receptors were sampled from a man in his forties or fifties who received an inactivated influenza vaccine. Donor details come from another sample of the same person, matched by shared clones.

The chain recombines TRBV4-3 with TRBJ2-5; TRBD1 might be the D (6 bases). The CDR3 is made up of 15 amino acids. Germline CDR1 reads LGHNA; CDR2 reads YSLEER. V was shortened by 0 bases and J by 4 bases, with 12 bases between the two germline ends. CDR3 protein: CASSQDYRAGETQYF. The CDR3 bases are TGCGCCAGCAGCCAAGATTACAGGGCTGGAGAGACCCAGTACTTC.

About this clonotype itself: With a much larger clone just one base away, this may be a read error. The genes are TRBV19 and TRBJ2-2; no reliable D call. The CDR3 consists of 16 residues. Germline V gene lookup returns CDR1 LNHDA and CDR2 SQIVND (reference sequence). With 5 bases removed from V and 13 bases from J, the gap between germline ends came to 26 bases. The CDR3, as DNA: TGTGCCAGTAGTCTCAACCTCCCGTCCCAACCCACCAGGCTGTTTTTT. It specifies CASSLNLPSQPTRLFF.

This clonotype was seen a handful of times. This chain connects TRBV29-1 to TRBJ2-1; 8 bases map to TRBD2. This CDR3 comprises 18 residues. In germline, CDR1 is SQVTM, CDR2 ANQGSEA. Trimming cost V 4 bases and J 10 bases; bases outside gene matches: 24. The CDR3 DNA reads TGCAGCGTTGTGGGGATTGGTCGGACCAGCGGGGGCCCGATCGAGCAGTTCTTC. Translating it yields CSVVGIGRTSGGPIEQFF.

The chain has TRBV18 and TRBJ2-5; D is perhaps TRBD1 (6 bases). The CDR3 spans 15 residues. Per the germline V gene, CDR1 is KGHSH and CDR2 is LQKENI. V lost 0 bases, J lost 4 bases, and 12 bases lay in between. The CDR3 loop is CASSPPDRGGETQYF. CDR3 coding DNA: TGTGCCAGCTCACCACCGGACAGAGGGGGAGAGACCCAGTACTTC.

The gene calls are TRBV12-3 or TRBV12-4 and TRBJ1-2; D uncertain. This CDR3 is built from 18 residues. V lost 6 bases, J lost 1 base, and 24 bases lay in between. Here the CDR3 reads CASRGTDRFGFFNYGYTF. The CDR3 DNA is TGTGCCAGCAGGGGCACCGACCGCTTTGGCTTTTTTAACTATGGCTACACCTTC.

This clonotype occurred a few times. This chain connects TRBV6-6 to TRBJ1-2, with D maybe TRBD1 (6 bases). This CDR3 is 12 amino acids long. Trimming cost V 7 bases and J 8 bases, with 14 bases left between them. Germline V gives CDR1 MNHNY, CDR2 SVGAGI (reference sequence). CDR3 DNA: TGTGCCAGCATTAACGGGGGGCGCGGCTACACCTTC. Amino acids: CASINGGRGYTF.

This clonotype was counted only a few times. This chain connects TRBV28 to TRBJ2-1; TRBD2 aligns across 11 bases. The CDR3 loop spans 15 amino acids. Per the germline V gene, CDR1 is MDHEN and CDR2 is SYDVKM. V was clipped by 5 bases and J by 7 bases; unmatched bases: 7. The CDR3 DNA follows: TGTGCCAGCAGTATACTAGTAGCGGGAGGGAATGAGCAGTTCTTC. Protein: CASSILVAGGNEQFF.

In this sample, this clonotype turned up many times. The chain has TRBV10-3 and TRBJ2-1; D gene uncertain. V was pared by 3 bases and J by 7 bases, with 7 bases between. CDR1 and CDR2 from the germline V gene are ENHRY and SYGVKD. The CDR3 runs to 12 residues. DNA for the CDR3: TGTGCCATCAGTGAAGTTGGAAATGAGCAGTTCTTC. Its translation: CAISEVGNEQFF.

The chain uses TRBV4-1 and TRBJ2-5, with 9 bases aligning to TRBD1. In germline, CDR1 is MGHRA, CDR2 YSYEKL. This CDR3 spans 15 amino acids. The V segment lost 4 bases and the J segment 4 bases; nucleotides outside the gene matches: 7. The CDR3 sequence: CASSLHPGQGETQYF. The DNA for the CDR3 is TGCGCCAGCAGCCTCCACCCGGGACAGGGAGAGACCCAGTACTTC.

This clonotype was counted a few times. The CDR3 loop reads CATSSVRGNQPQHF. The DNA of the CDR3 is TGTGCCACCAGCAGCGTCCGGGGCAATCAGCCCCAGCATTTT. The chain is built from TRBV15 and TRBJ1-5; D unresolved. This CDR3 contains 14 residues. From germline, CDR1 is LNHNV and CDR2 YYDKDF (reference sequence). The germline V and J ends were trimmed by 3 bases and 2 bases, with 8 bases remaining between them.

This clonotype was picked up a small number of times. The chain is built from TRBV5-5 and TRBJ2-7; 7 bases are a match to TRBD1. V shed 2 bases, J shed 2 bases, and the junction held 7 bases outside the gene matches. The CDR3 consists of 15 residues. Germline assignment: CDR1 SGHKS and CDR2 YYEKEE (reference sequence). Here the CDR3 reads CASSLQGYSAYEQYF. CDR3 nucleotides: TGTGCCAGCAGCTTACAGGGGTATTCAGCCTACGAGCAGTACTTC.

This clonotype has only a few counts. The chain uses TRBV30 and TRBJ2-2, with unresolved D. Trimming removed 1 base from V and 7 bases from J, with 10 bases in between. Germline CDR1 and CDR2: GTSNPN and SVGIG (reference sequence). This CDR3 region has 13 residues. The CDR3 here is CAWSEERRGELFF. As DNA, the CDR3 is TGTGCCTGGAGTGAAGAGCGACGCGGGGAGCTGTTTTTT.

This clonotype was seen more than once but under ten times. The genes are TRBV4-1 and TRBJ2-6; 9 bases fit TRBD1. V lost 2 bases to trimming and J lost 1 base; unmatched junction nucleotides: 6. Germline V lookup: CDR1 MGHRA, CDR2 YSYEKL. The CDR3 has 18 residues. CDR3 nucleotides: TGCGCCAGCAGCCAACCGGGACAGGGACAGTCTGGGGCCAACGTCCTGACTTTC. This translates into CASSQPGQGQSGANVLTF.

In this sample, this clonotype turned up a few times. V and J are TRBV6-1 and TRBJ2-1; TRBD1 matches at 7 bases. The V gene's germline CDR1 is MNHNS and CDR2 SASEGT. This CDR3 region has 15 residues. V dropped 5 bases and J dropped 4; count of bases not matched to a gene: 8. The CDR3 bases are TGTGCCAGCAGTCCCGGGACAGCCTTTTACAATGAGCAGTTCTTC. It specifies CASSPGTAFYNEQFF.

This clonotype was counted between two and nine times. CDR3 in DNA: TGCAGTGCTAGGGGGGTAGGCAGGTCCTACGAGCAGTACTTC. The encoded protein is CSARGVGRSYEQYF. The genes are TRBV20-1 and TRBJ2-7; the D gene could be TRBD1 or TRBD2 (5 bases each). Germline V gene sequence: CDR1 DFQATT, CDR2 SNEGSKA (reference sequence). The CDR3 spans 14 residues. V lost 3 bases and J lost 1, with 13 bases in between.

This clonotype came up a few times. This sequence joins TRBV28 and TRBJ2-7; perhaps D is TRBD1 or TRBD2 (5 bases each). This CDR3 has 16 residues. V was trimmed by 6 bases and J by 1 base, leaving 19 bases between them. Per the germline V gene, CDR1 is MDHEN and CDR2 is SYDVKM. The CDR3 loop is CASRGAGGPLSYEQYF. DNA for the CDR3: TGTGCCAGCAGGGGTGCTGGGGGACCACTATCCTACGAGCAGTACTTC.